The 3 T cell receptor beta chains reported below all come from one sample, sequenced in a study of T cells in Graves' hyperthyroidism and ophthalmopathy. RNA transcripts yielded amplified TCR beta CDR3 regions. Primed by the HTBI set, a first-round RT-PCR was run on the TCR CDR3. One entry per CDR3 protein, called by TCRdb with MiXCR from the multiplex PCR reads. The data hold about 840,000 distinct CDR3 sequences, with 35% to 45% observed a single time. The sequencing sample was made of blood. The receptors come from a man aged 18 to 35 with Graves' hyperthyroidism.

This clonotype was seen a handful of times. The chain links TRBV5-5 to TRBJ1-1; D not resolved. Germline CDR1 SGHKS, CDR2 YYEKEE (reference sequence). Trimming took 2 bases from V and 0 from J, leaving 8 bases between them. The CDR3 sequence is 14 residues long. CDR3 region: CASSFFDMNTEAFF. In nucleotides, the CDR3 is TGTGCCAGCAGCTTCTTCGATATGAACACTGAAGCTTTCTTT.

This clonotype has a count of ten or more. This rearrangement joins TRBV7-9 to TRBJ2-7; D not resolved. Germline CDR1 SEHNR, CDR2 FQNEAQ (reference sequence). CDR3 length: 11 residues. The germline V and J ends were trimmed by 1 base and 6 bases, with 4 bases remaining between them. CDR3 bases: TGTGCCAGCAGCTTAGTTAGCGAGCAGTACTTC. Protein product: CASSLVSEQYF.

About this clonotype itself: This may stem from a read error, because a much larger clone lies one nucleotide away. The genes are TRBV29-1 and TRBJ2-5; D may be TRBD2 (6 bases). The CDR3 is made up of 11 amino acids. V lost 7 bases, J lost 1 base, and 7 bases lay in between. CDR1 and CDR2 (germline): SQVTM, ANQGSEA. In DNA form, the CDR3 reads TGCAGCGGGAGGGCCCAAGAGACCCAGTACTTC. As protein: CSGRAQETQYF.